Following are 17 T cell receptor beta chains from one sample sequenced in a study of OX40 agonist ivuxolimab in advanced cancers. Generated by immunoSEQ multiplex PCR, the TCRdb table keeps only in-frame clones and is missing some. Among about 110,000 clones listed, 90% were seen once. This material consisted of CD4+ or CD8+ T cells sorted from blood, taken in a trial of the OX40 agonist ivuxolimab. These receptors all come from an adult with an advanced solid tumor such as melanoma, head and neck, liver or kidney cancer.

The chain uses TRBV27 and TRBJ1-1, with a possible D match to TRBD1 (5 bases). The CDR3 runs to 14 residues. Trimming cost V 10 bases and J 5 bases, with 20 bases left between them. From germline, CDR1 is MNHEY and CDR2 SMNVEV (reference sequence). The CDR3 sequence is CATHRNLGGTEAFF. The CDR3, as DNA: TGTGCCACCCATCGAAACCTTGGGGGAACTGAAGCTTTCTTT.

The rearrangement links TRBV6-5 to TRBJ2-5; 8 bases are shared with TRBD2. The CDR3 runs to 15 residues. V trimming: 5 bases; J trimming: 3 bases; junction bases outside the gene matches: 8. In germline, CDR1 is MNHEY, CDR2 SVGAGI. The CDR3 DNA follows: TGTGCCAGCAGTCCCGGACTAGCCTTCGAAGAGACCCAGTACTTC. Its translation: CASSPGLAFEETQYF.

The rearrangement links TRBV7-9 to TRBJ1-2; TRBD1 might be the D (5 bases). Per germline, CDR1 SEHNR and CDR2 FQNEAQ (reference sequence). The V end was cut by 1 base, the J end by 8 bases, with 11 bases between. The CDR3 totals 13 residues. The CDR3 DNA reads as TGTGCCAGCAGCTTAGGGGGCGATGGGGGCTACACCTTC. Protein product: CASSLGGDGGYTF.

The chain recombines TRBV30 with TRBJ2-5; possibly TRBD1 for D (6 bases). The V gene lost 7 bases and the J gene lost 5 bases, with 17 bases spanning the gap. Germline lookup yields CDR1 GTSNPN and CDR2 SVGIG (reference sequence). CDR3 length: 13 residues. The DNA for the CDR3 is TGTGCCTTAATTGTACAGGGCGGTGAGACCCAGTACTTC. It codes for CALIVQGGETQYF.

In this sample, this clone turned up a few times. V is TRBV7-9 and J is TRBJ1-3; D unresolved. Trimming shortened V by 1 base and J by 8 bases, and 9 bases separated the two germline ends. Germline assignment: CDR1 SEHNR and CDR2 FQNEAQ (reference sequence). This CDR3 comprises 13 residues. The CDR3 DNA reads TGTGCCAGCAGCTTAGTTCTTTGGGACACCATATATTTT. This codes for CASSLVLWDTIYF. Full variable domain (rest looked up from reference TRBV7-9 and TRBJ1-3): DTGVSQNPRHKITKRGQNVTFRCDPISEHNRLYWYRQTLGQGPEFLTYFQNEAQLEKSRLLSDRFSAERPKGSFSTLEIQRTEQGDSAMYLCASSLVLWDTIYFGEGSWLTVV.

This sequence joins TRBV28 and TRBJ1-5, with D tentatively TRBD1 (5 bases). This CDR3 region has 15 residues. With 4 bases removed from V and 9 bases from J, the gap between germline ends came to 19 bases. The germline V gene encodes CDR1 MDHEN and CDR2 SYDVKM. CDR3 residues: CASSSLGTTHWPQHF. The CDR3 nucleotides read TGTGCCAGCAGTTCCCTCGGGACCACCCATTGGCCCCAGCATTTT.

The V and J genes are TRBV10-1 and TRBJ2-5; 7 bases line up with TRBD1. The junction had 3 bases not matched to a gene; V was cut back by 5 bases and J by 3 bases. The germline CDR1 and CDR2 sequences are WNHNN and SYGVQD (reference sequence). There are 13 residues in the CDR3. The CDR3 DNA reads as TGCGCCAGCAGTCCGGGACAGAAAGAGACCCAGTACTTC. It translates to CASSPGQKETQYF.

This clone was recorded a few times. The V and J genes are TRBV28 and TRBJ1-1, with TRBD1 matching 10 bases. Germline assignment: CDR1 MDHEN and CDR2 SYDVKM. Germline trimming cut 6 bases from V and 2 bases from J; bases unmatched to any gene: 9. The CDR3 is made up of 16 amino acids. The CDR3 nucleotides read TGTGCCAGCAGACGAGACAGGGGGCTTGTAAACACTGAAGCTTTCTTT. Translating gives CASRRDRGLVNTEAFF.

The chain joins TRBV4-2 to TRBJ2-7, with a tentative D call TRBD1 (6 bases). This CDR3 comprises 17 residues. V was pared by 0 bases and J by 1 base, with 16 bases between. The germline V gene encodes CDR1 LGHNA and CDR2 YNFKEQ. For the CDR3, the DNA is TGTGCCAGCAGCCAAGATCTTCAGGACAGCCATTCCTACGAGCAGTACTTC. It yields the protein CASSQDLQDSHSYEQYF.

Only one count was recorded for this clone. The CDR3 is CASSLEAPWNTIYF. Written as DNA, the CDR3 is TGTGCCAGCAGCTTAGAGGCTCCCTGGAACACCATATATTTT. V and J are TRBV7-2 and TRBJ1-3; D remains ambiguous. The germline CDR1 and CDR2 sequences are SGHTA and FQGNSA. Trimming removed 1 base from V and 7 bases from J, with 11 bases in between. This CDR3 contains 14 residues.

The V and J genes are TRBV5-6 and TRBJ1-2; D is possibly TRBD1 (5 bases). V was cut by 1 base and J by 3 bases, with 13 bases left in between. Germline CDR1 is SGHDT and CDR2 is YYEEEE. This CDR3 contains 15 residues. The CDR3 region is CASSLYTGDDYGYTF. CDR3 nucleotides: TGTGCCAGCAGCTTGTATACCGGGGACGACTATGGCTACACCTTC.

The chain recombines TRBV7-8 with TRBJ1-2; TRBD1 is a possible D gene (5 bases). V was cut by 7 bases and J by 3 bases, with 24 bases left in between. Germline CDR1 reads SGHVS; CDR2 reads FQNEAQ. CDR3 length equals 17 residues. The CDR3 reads CASTWGGGNGPYYGYTF. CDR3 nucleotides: TGTGCCAGCACTTGGGGGGGAGGAAACGGCCCATACTATGGCTACACCTTC.

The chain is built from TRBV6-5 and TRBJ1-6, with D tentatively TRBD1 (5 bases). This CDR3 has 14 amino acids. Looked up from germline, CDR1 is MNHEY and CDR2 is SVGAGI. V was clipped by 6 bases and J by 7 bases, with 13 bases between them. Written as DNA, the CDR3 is TGTGCCAGCAGCTCGGGACGGGGGAATTCACCCCTCCACTTT. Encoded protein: CASSSGRGNSPLHF.

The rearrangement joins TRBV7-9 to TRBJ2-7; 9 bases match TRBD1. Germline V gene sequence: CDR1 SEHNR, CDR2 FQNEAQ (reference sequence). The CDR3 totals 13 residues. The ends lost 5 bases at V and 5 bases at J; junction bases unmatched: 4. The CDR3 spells CASSIGTGNEQYF. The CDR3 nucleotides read TGTGCCAGCAGCATTGGGACAGGGAACGAGCAGTACTTC.

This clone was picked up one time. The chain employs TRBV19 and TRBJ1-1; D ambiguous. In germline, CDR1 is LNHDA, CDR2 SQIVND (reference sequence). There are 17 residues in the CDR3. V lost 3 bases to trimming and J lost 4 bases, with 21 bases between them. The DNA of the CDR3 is TGTGCCAGTAGTATTTATCGTCAGGAAAGGGCGGGCACTGAAGCTTTCTTT. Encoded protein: CASSIYRQERAGTEAFF.

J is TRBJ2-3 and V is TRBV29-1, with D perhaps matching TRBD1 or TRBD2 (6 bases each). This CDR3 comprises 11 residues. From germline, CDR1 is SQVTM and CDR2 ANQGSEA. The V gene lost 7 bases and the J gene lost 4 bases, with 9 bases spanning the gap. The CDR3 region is CSGGAADTQYF. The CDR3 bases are TGCAGCGGGGGGGCCGCAGATACGCAGTATTTT.

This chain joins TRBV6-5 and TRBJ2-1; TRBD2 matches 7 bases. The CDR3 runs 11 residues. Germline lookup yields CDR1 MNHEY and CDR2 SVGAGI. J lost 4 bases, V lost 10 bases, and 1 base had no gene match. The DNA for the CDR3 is TGTGCCAACGGGGGGTACAATGAGCAGTTCTTC. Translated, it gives CANGGYNEQFF.